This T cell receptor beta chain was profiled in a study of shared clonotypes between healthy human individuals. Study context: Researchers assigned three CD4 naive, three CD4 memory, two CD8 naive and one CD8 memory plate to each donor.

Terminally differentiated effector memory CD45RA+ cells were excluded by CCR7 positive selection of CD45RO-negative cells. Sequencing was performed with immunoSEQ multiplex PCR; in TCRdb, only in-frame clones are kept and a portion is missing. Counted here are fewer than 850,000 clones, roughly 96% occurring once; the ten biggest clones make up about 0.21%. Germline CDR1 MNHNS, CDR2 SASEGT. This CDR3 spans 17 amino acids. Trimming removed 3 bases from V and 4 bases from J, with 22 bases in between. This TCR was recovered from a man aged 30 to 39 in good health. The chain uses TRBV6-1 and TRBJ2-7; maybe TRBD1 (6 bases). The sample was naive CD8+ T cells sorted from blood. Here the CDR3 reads CASSDPGHRPVLYEQYF. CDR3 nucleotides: TGTGCCAGCAGTGATCCGGGACACCGCCCCGTTTTATACGAGCAGTACTTC.